This entry lists 24 T cell receptor beta chains sequenced from one sample in a study of CD4 T cells in relation to SARS-CoV-2 and coronaviruses. The protocol was immunoSEQ multiplex PCR, while the TCRdb copy is restricted to in-frame clones and leaves out a portion. This sample yields about 26,000 clones, of which roughly four fifths are seen a single time; about 20% belongs to the top ten. The unexposed donors gave CD4+ T cells in about 2011-2018, prior to COVID-19. After about ten days of culture, CD4+ T cells were isolated. What these receptors recognize is not known. Material for sequencing was CD4+ T cells from PBMCs, cultured in vitro. The receptors were gathered from a human donor in good health.

V is TRBV7-2 and J is TRBJ1-1; unclear D gene. The V end lost 2 bases, the J end lost 11 bases, and 18 bases lay between the germline ends. The CDR3 is made up of 14 amino acids. Germline V gives CDR1 SGHTA, CDR2 FQGNSA. CDR3 region: CASSLKPAYKEAFF. The DNA for the CDR3 is TGTGCCAGCAGCTTAAAACCAGCGTATAAGGAGGCTTTCTTT.

This clone was seen only once. The V gene is TRBV6-5, the J gene TRBJ2-3; D is possibly TRBD2 (5 bases). Looked up from germline, CDR1 is MNHEY and CDR2 is SVGAGI. This CDR3 spans 14 amino acids. The V end was cut by 6 bases, the J end by 6 bases, with 16 bases between. CDR3 residues: CASRRNGESDTQYF. In DNA form, the CDR3 reads TGTGCCAGCAGACGGAACGGGGAGTCCGATACGCAGTATTTT.

The chain is built from TRBV18 and TRBJ1-1, with D unclear. V was shortened by 2 bases and J by 1 base, with 11 bases between the two germline ends. The CDR3 has 15 residues. Germline V gene lookup returns CDR1 KGHSH and CDR2 LQKENI. The CDR3 coding sequence is TGTGCCAGCTCACCAACGGCAGCCGAGAACACTGAAGCTTTCTTT. Protein sequence: CASSPTAAENTEAFF.

In its sample, this clone was seen a few times. The chain uses TRBV2 and TRBJ1-4, with a tentative D call TRBD1 (5 bases). This CDR3 comprises 15 residues. V lost 2 bases and J 5 bases, leaving 12 bases between the germline ends. From germline, CDR1 is SNHLY and CDR2 FYNNEI. The CDR3 DNA sequence: TGTGCCAGCAGTGAATGGGGGGGACGGAATGAAAAACTGTTTTTT. The encoded protein is CASSEWGGRNEKLFF.

The genes are TRBV4-1 and TRBJ2-2, with TRBD2 as a possible D gene (6 bases). V was pared by 0 bases and J by 1 base, with 9 bases between. This CDR3 contains 16 residues. Germline V gene lookup returns CDR1 MGHRA and CDR2 YSYEKL. CDR3 in amino acids: CASSQETAGNTGELFF. The DNA for the CDR3 is TGCGCCAGCAGCCAAGAGACAGCGGGGAACACCGGGGAGCTGTTTTTT.

This sequence joins TRBV30 and TRBJ1-2; D gene uncertain. From germline, CDR1 is GTSNPN and CDR2 SVGIG (reference sequence). Trimming took 3 bases from V and 8 from J, leaving 16 bases between them. The CDR3 is 13 residues long. CDR3 in DNA: TGTGCCTGGAGACTATCTCGGGCAGGCGGCTACACCTTC. Amino acids: CAWRLSRAGGYTF.

This chain connects TRBV6-5 to TRBJ2-1, with a possible D match to TRBD2 (6 bases). The CDR3 length is 15 residues. Trimming removed 6 bases at V and 2 bases at J, with 14 bases between. Per the germline V gene, CDR1 is MNHEY and CDR2 is SVGAGI. CDR3 nucleotides: TGTGCCAGCAGATTAACGGGAGTTACCTACAATGAGCAGTTCTTC. Protein product: CASRLTGVTYNEQFF.

This chain uses TRBV30 with TRBJ1-1; D unresolved. V was cut by 0 bases and J by 0 bases, with 5 bases left in between. The germline V gene has CDR1 GTSNPN and CDR2 SVGIG (reference sequence). This CDR3 contains 13 residues. CDR3 region: CAWSVQVNTEAFF. DNA for the CDR3: TGTGCCTGGAGTGTACAAGTGAACACTGAAGCTTTCTTT.

V is TRBV2 and J is TRBJ1-5, with D tentatively TRBD1 (5 bases). CDR1 is SNHLY, CDR2 FYNNEI, per germline. V lost 2 bases and J lost 0, with 14 bases in between. The CDR3 has 17 amino acids. CDR3 DNA sequence: TGTGCCAGCAGTGAAAGGGCGGGGGTGTATAGCAATCAGCCCCAGCATTTT. Its translation: CASSERAGVYSNQPQHF.

The chain is built from TRBV7-9 and TRBJ1-1, with D uncertain. Trimming left V 1 base short and J 11 bases short, with 8 bases between. This CDR3 is built from 11 residues. In germline, CDR1 is SEHNR, CDR2 FQNEAQ (reference sequence). The CDR3 region is CASSLVTGAFF. As DNA, the CDR3 is TGTGCCAGCAGCTTAGTGACGGGCGCTTTCTTT.

The chain links TRBV7-8 to TRBJ1-5; 10 bases map to TRBD1. The J segment lost 1 base and the V segment lost 1 base, leaving 4 bases of the junction unmatched. Per the germline V gene, CDR1 is SGHVS and CDR2 is FQNEAQ. This CDR3 region has 17 residues. Here the CDR3 DNA reads TGTGCCAGCAGCTTAGGAGGGACAGGGGCCAGCAATCAGCCCCAGCATTTT. Translation gives CASSLGGTGASNQPQHF.

The chain combines TRBV6-6 with TRBJ1-1, with 7 bases fitting TRBD1. After removal of 7 bases from V and 6 bases from J, the junction contained 17 bases not matched to a gene. Germline V gene sequence: CDR1 MNHNY, CDR2 SVGAGI (reference sequence). The CDR3 length is 16 residues. CDR3 in amino acids: CASTSGGGSERAEAFF. The CDR3 coding sequence is TGTGCCAGCACCTCAGGGGGGGGGAGCGAAAGGGCTGAAGCTTTCTTT.

The rearrangement links TRBV5-6 to TRBJ2-1; unclear D gene. V lost 0 bases to trimming and J lost 4 bases, with 2 bases between them. This CDR3 is built from 12 residues. Per germline, CDR1 SGHDT and CDR2 YYEEEE. CDR3 DNA: TGTGCCAGCAGCTTGGCTTACAATGAGCAGTTCTTC. This encodes CASSLAYNEQFF.

This clone was counted only a few times. The gene calls are TRBV4-3 and TRBJ2-1, with D perhaps matching TRBD2 (5 bases). The CDR3 is 17 residues long. The ends were cut back, 0 bases at V and 4 bases at J, with 16 bases in the middle. CDR1 is LGHNA, CDR2 YSLEER, per germline. CDR3 DNA sequence: TGCGCCAGCAGCCAAGATCGGTCCGGACTGGTTTACAATGAGCAGTTCTTC. Amino acids: CASSQDRSGLVYNEQFF.

J is TRBJ2-2 and V is TRBV5-1; 9 nucleotides align to TRBD2. Germline V gene sequence: CDR1 SGHRS, CDR2 YFSETQ. After removal of 0 bases from V and 2 bases from J, the junction contained 11 bases not matched to a gene. The CDR3 length is 19 residues. The CDR3 spells CASSLARSAGGYNTGELFF. The CDR3 DNA sequence: TGCGCCAGCAGCTTGGCCCGGTCAGCGGGGGGCTATAACACCGGGGAGCTGTTTTTT.

This clone was detected once. The gene calls are TRBV3-1 (or the pseudogene TRBV3-2) and TRBJ2-1; D remains unclear. Germline-derived CDR1 and CDR2 are LGHDT and YNNKEL (reference sequence). The ends were cut back, 2 bases at V and 3 bases at J, with 14 bases in the middle. The CDR3 is 16 amino acids. CDR3 DNA sequence: TGTGCCAGCAGCCAATTCCCTGGGAACGTCTACAATGAGCAGTTCTTC. Translated: CASSQFPGNVYNEQFF.

V is TRBV19 and J is TRBJ2-5; TRBD2 matches at 8 bases. V shed 6 bases and J 1 base; nucleotides not matched to a gene: 7. The germline V gene has CDR1 LNHDA and CDR2 SQIVND (reference sequence). The CDR3 has 15 residues. CDR3 protein: CASSRAGGLQETQYF. CDR3 nucleotide sequence: TGTGCCAGTAGCCGGGCGGGAGGCCTCCAAGAGACCCAGTACTTC.

V usage is TRBV29-1 and J usage is TRBJ1-5; D ambiguous. Germline V gene sequence: CDR1 SQVTM, CDR2 ANQGSEA. CDR3 size: 14 residues. V was cut by 6 bases and J by 0 bases, with 12 bases left in between. The CDR3 here is CSVRTDGSNQPQHF. The CDR3 nucleotides read TGCAGCGTCCGAACGGACGGTAGCAATCAGCCCCAGCATTTT.

The chain uses TRBV5-6 and TRBJ2-1; D is uncertain. Germline V gives CDR1 SGHDT, CDR2 YYEEEE. Trimming pared 5 bases from V and 7 bases from J, leaving 19 bases between. The CDR3 is 15 amino acids. The CDR3 reads CASRRRGGSMNEQFF. The CDR3 region has the DNA TGTGCCAGCAGGCGAAGAGGTGGTAGTATGAATGAGCAGTTCTTC.

V usage is TRBV2 and J usage is TRBJ1-6; D uncertain. Trimming stripped 6 bases from V and 7 bases from J, with 13 bases between. CDR1 is SNHLY, CDR2 FYNNEI, per germline. This CDR3 has 14 residues. The CDR3 bases are TGTGCCAGCAGCCTTCAAGCGCCGAATTCACCCCTCCACTTT. Encoded protein: CASSLQAPNSPLHF. The full variable domain, in which reference TRBV2 and TRBJ1-6 provide the parts outside the CDR3, is EPEVTQTPSHQVTQMGQEVILRCVPISNHLYFYWYRQILGQKVEFLVSFYNNEISEKSEIFDDQFSVERPDGSNFTLKIRSTKLEDSAMYFCASSLQAPNSPLHFGNGTRLTVT.

This chain links TRBV19 with TRBJ1-1; D may be TRBD1 (6 bases). V lost 3 bases, J lost 4 bases, and 12 bases lay in between. The germline gives CDR1 LNHDA, CDR2 SQIVND (reference sequence). The CDR3 is 14 residues long. In nucleotides, the CDR3 is TGTGCCAGTAGTATTCAGGGGTTGACCACTGAAGCTTTCTTT. Amino acid sequence: CASSIQGLTTEAFF.

CDR3 amino acids: CASSWDKANYGYTF. The CDR3 DNA reads as TGTGCCAGCAGCTGGGACAAAGCTAACTATGGCTACACCTTC. The rearrangement uses TRBV7-2 and TRBJ1-2; tentative D call: TRBD1 (6 bases). V gave up 4 bases and J gave up 0 bases, with 9 bases separating them. Germline CDR1 is SGHTA and CDR2 is FQGNSA. This CDR3 has 14 residues.

The V call is TRBV9, the J call TRBJ1-3; D gene unclear. The CDR3 sequence is 15 residues long. V lost 4 bases and J 0 bases, leaving 11 bases between the germline ends. Germline lookup yields CDR1 SGDLS and CDR2 YYNGEE. CDR3 amino acids: CASSPAPASGNTIYF. CDR3 in DNA: TGTGCCAGCAGCCCAGCCCCTGCCTCTGGAAACACCATATATTTT.

This clone was detected only a few times. This chain connects TRBV7-9 to TRBJ1-6; no clear D. V dropped 0 bases and J dropped 0 bases, with 3 bases sitting between them. There are 15 residues in the CDR3. CDR1 and CDR2 (germline): SEHNR, FQNEAQ (reference sequence). CDR3: CASSLASSYNSPLHF. CDR3 nucleotide sequence: TGTGCCAGCAGCTTAGCGAGCTCCTATAATTCACCCCTCCACTTT.